This T cell receptor (beta chain) is from a study of T cell responses to AZD1222 COVID-19 vaccine. Study context: Pooled samples include second doses given at about 4 or 12 weeks.

The CDR3 extends over 12 amino acids. Germline loops: CDR1 MDHEN, CDR2 SYDVKM. Deletions cut 3 bases from V and 7 bases from J, with 7 bases between. This clone was seen once. Its specificity is not known. Using immunoSEQ multiplex PCR, the repertoire was profiled, and TCRdb retains in-frame clones only, with some absent. Of 95,000 to 150,000 clones detected, around 87% appear once; the ten largest clones hold about 3.1%. Study-wide points: Donors, mostly white British, included more females; clonal diversity was possibly underestimated.

The receptor was isolated from an adult in good health. Sequenced here: peripheral blood, sampled on day 0 of AZD1222 vaccination. This chain links TRBV28 with TRBJ1-5; D gene uncertain. The chain's CDR3 is CASSFLSQPQHF. Here the CDR3 DNA reads TGTGCCAGCAGTTTTTTGTCCCAGCCCCAGCATTTT.